This entry lists 11 T cell receptor beta chains sequenced from one sample in a study of response to subunit inactivated influenza vaccine. TCRdb fed the RT-PCR reads into MiXCR, producing one record per CDR3 protein. The sample includes some 480,000 distinct CDR3 sequences, approximately 11% seen only once; the top ten take over 9.5%. The specimen was PBMCs from blood, collected about 6 weeks after vaccination. The receptors originated from a man aged 50 or older who received an inactivated influenza vaccine.

This clonotype was observed a few times. The V call is TRBV7-8, the J call TRBJ1-3; a possible D gene is TRBD1 (6 bases). The CDR3 has 14 amino acids. Trimming took 2 bases from V and 2 from J, leaving 7 bases between them. The germline V gene encodes CDR1 SGHVS and CDR2 FQNEAQ. This CDR3 reads CASSLPGAGNTIYF. CDR3 sequence (DNA): TGTGCCAGCAGCTTACCAGGGGCTGGAAACACCATATATTTT.

This clonotype was picked up a small number of times. V usage is TRBV15 and J usage is TRBJ2-1; 11 positions match TRBD2. This CDR3 comprises 16 residues. The V and J ends lost 3 bases and 2 bases, in that order; junction bases with no gene match: 3. Germline lookup yields CDR1 LNHNV and CDR2 YYDKDF (reference sequence). DNA of the CDR3: TGTGCCACCAGCAGTAGCGGGAGGGCCCCCTACAATGAGCAGTTCTTC. It specifies CATSSSGRAPYNEQFF. Full variable domain (missing parts from reference TRBV15 and TRBJ2-1): DAMVIQNPRYQVTQFGKPVTLSCSQTLNHNVMYWYQQKSSQAPKLLFHYYDKDFNNEADTPDNFQSRRPNTSFCFLDIRSPGLGDTAMYLCATSSSGRAPYNEQFFGPGTRLTVL.

The V and J genes are TRBV2 and TRBJ2-2; weak D call: TRBD2 (5 bases). This CDR3 region has 14 residues. V lost 3 bases to trimming and J lost 6 bases, with 11 bases between them. CDR1 SNHLY and CDR2 FYNNEI come from the germline V gene. The CDR3 spells CASSELRGPGELFF. In DNA form, the CDR3 reads TGTGCCAGCAGTGAGCTCAGAGGGCCCGGGGAGCTGTTTTTT.

The chain is built from TRBV4-1 and TRBJ2-7; unclear D gene. V was cut by 1 base and J by 1 base, with 11 bases left in between. The CDR3 is made up of 15 amino acids. The V gene's germline CDR1 is MGHRA and CDR2 YSYEKL. The CDR3 DNA reads TGCGCCAGCAGCCAAGGCCCGGTGATTTCCTACGAGCAGTACTTC. It codes for CASSQGPVISYEQYF.

As for this clonotype: Relative to the germline gene, one junction end is altered; a read error may explain this. The chain is built from TRBV20-1 and TRBJ2-1; perhaps TRBD2 as D (8 bases). The CDR3 has 14 residues. Germline loops: CDR1 DFQATT, CDR2 SNEGSKA (reference sequence). The CDR3 loop reads CSAGRGGLDNQQFF. For the CDR3, the DNA is TGCAGTGCGGGCAGGGGGGGACTAGACAATCAGCAGTTCTTC.

This clonotype turned up a few times. As DNA, the CDR3 is TGCAGTGGACAGGACTTTTTGAGCTCCTACAATGAGCAGTTCTTC. It translates to CSGQDFLSSYNEQFF. This sequence joins TRBV20-1 and TRBJ2-1; tentative D call: TRBD1 (6 bases). Germline values: CDR1 DFQATT, CDR2 SNEGSKA (reference sequence). Trimming took off 7 bases at V and 0 bases at J, with 16 bases between the two ends. This CDR3 has 15 amino acids.

This clonotype was counted only a few times. The chain employs TRBV7-2 and TRBJ2-7, with 12 bases lining up with TRBD1. This CDR3 has 15 residues. J lost 9 bases, V lost 7 bases, and 13 bases had no gene match. The germline CDR1 and CDR2 sequences are SGHTA and FQGNSA. CDR3 DNA sequence: TGTGCCAGCACAACCGGCGGGACAGGGGGCGCCGTGCAGTACTTC. Translated: CASTTGGTGGAVQYF.

At least ten counts were recorded for this clonotype. This chain uses TRBV7-8 with TRBJ2-1, with 8 bases lining up with TRBD2. Looked up from germline, CDR1 is SGHVS and CDR2 is FQNEAQ. V trimming: 2 bases; J trimming: 8 bases; junction bases outside the gene matches: 8. The CDR3 is made up of 15 amino acids. CDR3 coding DNA: TGTGCCAGCAGCTTACTTAGCGGGATATGGTATGAGCAGTTCTTC. Encoded protein: CASSLLSGIWYEQFF.

The sample holds a few counts of this clonotype. This chain connects TRBV6-6 to TRBJ1-1; D not resolved. This CDR3 region has 13 residues. Germline V lookup: CDR1 MNHNY, CDR2 SVGAGI (reference sequence). Trimming stripped 2 bases from V and 3 bases from J, with 7 bases between. Here the CDR3 reads CASSYISDTEAFF. CDR3 bases: TGTGCCAGCAGTTACATTTCGGACACTGAAGCTTTCTTT.

About this clonotype itself: A much more abundant neighbour one base away suggests this may be a read error. This chain joins TRBV20-1 and TRBJ1-5; unclear D gene. The length of the CDR3 is 15 residues. From germline, CDR1 is DFQATT and CDR2 SNEGSKA (reference sequence). CDR3 region: CSARKDGYSNHPQHF. Written as DNA, the CDR3 is TGCAGTGCTAGAAAGGACGGATATAGCAATCATCCCCAGCATTTT.

This clonotype appeared many times. The chain uses TRBV4-2 and TRBJ2-3; possible D gene TRBD2, 6 bases. Trimming took 0 bases from V and 2 from J, leaving 9 bases between them. Germline V gives CDR1 LGHNA, CDR2 YNFKEQ. The CDR3 is made up of 15 amino acids. The CDR3 loop reads CASSQDPGVTDTQYF. CDR3 in DNA: TGTGCCAGCAGCCAAGATCCGGGGGTCACAGATACGCAGTATTTT.